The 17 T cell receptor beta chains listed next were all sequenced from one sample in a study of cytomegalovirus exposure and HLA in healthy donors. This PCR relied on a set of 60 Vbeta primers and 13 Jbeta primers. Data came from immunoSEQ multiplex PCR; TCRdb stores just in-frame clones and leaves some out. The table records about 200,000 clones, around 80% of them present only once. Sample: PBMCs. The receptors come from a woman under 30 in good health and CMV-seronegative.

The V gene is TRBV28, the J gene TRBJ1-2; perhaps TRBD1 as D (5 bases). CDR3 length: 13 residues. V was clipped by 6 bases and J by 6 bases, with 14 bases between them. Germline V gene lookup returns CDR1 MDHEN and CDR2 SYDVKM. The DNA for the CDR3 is TGTGCCAGCAGCGGCAGGGTCAGTGATGGCTACACCTTC. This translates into CASSGRVSDGYTF.

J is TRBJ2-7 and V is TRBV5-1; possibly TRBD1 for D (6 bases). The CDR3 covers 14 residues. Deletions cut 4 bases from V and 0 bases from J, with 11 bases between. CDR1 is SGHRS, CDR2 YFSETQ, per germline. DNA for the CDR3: TGCGCCAGCAGCCACGGGACACACTCCTACGAGCAGTACTTC. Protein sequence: CASSHGTHSYEQYF. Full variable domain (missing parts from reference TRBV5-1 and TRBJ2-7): KAGVTQTPRYLIKTRGQQVTLSCSPISGHRSVSWYQQTPGQGLQFLFEYFSETQRNKGNFPGRFSGRQFSNSRSEMNVSTLELGDSALYLCASSHGTHSYEQYFGPGTRLTVT.

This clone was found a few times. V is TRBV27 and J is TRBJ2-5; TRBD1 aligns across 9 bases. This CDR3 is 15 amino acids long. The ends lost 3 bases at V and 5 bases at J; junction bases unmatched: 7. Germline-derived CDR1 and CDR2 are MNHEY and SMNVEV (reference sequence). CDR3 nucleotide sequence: TGTGCCAGCAGTTTCCGGGACAGGGTACTTGAGACCCAGTACTTC. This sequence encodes CASSFRDRVLETQYF.

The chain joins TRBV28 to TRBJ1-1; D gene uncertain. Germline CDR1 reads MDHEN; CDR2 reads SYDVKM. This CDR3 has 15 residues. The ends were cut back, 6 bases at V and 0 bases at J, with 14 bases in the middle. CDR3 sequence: CASSRGTRLNTEAFF. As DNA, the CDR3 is TGTGCCAGCAGCCGGGGTACCCGGCTGAACACTGAAGCTTTCTTT.

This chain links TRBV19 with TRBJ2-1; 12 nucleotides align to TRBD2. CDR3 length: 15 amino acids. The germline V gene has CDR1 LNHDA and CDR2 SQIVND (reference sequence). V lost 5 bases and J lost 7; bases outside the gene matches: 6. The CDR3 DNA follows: TGTGCCAGTAGTTCGGGACTAGCGGGTGGTAATGAGCAGTTCTTC. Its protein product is CASSSGLAGGNEQFF.

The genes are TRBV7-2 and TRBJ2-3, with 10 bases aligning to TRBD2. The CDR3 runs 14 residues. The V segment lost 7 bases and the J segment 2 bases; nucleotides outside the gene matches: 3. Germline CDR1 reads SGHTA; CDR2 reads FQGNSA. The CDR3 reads CASTLAGVTDTQYF. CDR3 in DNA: TGTGCCAGCACTCTAGCGGGAGTCACAGATACGCAGTATTTT.

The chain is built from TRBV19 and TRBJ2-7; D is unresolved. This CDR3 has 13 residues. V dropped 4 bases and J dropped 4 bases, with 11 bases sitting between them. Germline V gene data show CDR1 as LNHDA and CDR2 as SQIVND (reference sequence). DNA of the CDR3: TGTGCCAGTAGTACCACGTCTATTTACGAGCAGTACTTC. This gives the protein CASSTTSIYEQYF.

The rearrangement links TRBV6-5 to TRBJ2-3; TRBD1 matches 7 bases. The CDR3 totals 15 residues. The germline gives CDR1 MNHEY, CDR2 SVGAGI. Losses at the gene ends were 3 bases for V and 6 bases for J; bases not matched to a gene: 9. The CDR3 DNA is TGTGCCAGCAGTTATGGGGCAGGGGGTGGTGATACGCAGTATTTT. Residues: CASSYGAGGGDTQYF.

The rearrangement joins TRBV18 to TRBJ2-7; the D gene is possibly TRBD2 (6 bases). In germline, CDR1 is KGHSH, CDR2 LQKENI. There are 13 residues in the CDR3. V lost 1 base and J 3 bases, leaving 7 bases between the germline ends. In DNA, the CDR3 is TGTGCCAGCTCACCACAGGGAGGCTACGAGCAGTACGTC. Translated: CASSPQGGYEQYV.

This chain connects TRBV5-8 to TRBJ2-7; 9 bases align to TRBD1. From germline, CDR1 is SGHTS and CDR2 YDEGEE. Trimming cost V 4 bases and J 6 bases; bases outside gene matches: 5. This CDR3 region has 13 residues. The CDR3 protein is CASSRDRVAEQYF. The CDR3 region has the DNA TGTGCCAGCAGCCGGGACAGGGTGGCCGAGCAGTACTTC.

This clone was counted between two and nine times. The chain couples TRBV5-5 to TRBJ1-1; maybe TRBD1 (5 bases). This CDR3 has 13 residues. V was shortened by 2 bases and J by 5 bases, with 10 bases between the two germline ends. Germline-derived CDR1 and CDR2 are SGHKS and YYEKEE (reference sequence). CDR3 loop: CASSFREGTEAFF. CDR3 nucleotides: TGTGCCAGCAGCTTCAGGGAGGGGACTGAAGCTTTCTTT.

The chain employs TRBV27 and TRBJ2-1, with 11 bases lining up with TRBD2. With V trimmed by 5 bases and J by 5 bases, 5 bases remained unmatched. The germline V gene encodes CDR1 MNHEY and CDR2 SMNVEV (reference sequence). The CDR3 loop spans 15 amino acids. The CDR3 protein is CASSPLAGGHNEQFF. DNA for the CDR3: TGTGCCAGCAGTCCGTTAGCGGGAGGGCACAATGAGCAGTTCTTC.

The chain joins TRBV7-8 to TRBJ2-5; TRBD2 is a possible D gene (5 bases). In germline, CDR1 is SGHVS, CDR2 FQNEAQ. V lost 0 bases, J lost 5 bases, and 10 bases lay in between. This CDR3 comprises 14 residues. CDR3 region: CASSLAGAMETQYF. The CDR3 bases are TGTGCCAGCAGCTTAGCGGGAGCCATGGAGACCCAGTACTTC.

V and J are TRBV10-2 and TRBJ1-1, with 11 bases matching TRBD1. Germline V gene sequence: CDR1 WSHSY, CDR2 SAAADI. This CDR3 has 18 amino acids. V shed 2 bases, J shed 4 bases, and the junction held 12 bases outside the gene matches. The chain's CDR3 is CASSELGGQGVQGTEAFF. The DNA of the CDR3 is TGCGCCAGCAGTGAGCTCGGGGGACAGGGGGTTCAGGGCACTGAAGCTTTCTTT.

This chain's CDR3 is CASSNGRAGYNEQFF. The CDR3 DNA sequence: TGTGCCAGTAGTAACGGGAGGGCGGGCTACAATGAGCAGTTCTTC. The chain has TRBV19 and TRBJ2-1; 8 bases are a match to TRBD2. The CDR3 is made up of 15 amino acids. The J segment lost 3 bases and the V segment lost 4 bases, leaving 5 bases of the junction unmatched. Looked up from germline, CDR1 is LNHDA and CDR2 is SQIVND (reference sequence).

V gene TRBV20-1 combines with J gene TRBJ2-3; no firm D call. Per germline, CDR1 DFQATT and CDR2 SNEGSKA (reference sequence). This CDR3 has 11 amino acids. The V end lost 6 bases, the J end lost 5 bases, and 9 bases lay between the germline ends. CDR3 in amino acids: CSAFFGDTQYF. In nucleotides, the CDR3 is TGCAGTGCCTTTTTCGGAGATACGCAGTATTTT.

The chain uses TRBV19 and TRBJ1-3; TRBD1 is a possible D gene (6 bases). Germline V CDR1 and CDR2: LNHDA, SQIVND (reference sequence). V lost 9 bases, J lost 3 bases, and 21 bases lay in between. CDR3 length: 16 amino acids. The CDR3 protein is CASRTTSQGNGNTIYF. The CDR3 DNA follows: TGTGCCAGCAGAACTACCTCACAGGGTAATGGAAACACCATATATTTT.